Listed below are T cell receptor beta chains from one sample, sequenced in a study of blood T cell repertoires in COVID-19. Method: immunoSEQ multiplex PCR; TCRdb's copy keeps in-frame clones and lacks some. The sample has approximately 88,000 clones, over 65% seen once. The material sequenced was peripheral blood. Every receptor here comes from a human donor in a cohort sampled during active COVID-19. The CDR3 runs from the conserved cysteine through the conserved F or W. D genes are given only for firm matches. Size is omitted from some rows. Given values are once, few, many or a class for expanded clones.

V	size	D	J	DNA	CDR3
TRBV18	-	TRBD1	TRBJ2-7	TGTGCCAGCTCACCAGGGACAGGTCCTATTGAGCAGTACTTC	CASSPGTGPIEQYF
TRBV4-3	-	-	TRBJ1-1	TGCGCCAGCAGCCAAGAAGTCACGTTGGGGCGCATGGCGGCTTTCTTT	CASSQEVTLGRMAAFF
TRBV6-5	-	TRBD1	TRBJ2-1	TGTGCCAGCAGTTACGGACAGGCCCAGGTGGGTGAGCAGTTCTTC	CASSYGQAQVGEQFF
TRBV20-1	-	TRBD2	TRBJ2-7	TGCAGTGCTAGTGGCGAGCGGGAGGGCACTTACGAGCAGTACTTC	CSASGEREGTYEQYF
TRBV6-5	-	TRBD1	TRBJ2-7	TGTGCCAGCAGTTACACCGTAGGACAGGGGTCCTACGAGCAGTACTTC	CASSYTVGQGSYEQYF
TRBV21-1	-	-	TRBJ2-7	TGTGCCAGCAGCAAAGTTAGCGGGAGATGTCACGAGCAGTACTTC	CASSKVSGRCHEQYF
TRBV28	-	TRBD1	TRBJ1-3	TGTGCCAGCAGTTTAGGACAGGTATTTGGAAACACCATATATTTT	CASSLGQVFGNTIYF
TRBV28	many	TRBD1	TRBJ1-1	TGTGCCAGCTCCCCTAGACAGGGGGCAGGCACTGAAGCTTTCTTT	CASSPRQGAGTEAFF
TRBV5-5	few	-	TRBJ1-6	TGTGCCAGCAGCTTCGTCGGCGGTAACGTCCACTTT	CASSFVGGNVHF
TRBV4-3	few	TRBD2	TRBJ2-5	TGCGCCAGCAGCCAAGAGACAGCGGGAGTCGGGGAGACCCAGTACTTC	CASSQETAGVGETQYF
TRBV7-3	-	TRBD1	TRBJ2-7	TGTGCCAGCAGCTTACTTGGACAGGGGACCGAGCAGTACTTC	CASSLLGQGTEQYF
TRBV28	-	TRBD1	TRBJ1-2	TGTGCCAGCAGTTCCACAGGGGGAAACTATGGCTACACCTTC	CASSSTGGNYGYTF
TRBV7-9	-	TRBD1	TRBJ1-1	TGTGCCAGCAGCTACGACAGGGCAAACACTGAAGCTTTCTTT	CASSYDRANTEAFF
TRBV6-5	few	-	TRBJ1-2	TGTGCCAGCAGCCAGCGGGGGGGGAGAGGCTACACCTTC	CASSQRGGRGYTF
TRBV27	many	-	TRBJ2-7	TGTGCCAGCAGGACCTCTGGGCTCCAAGGCCACGAGCAGTACTTC	CASRTSGLQGHEQYF
TRBV29-1	-	TRBD1	TRBJ1-2	TGCAGCGGGGGACAGGGTGACTATGGCTACACCTTC	CSGGQGDYGYTF
TRBV28	-	-	TRBJ1-5	TGTGCCAGCAGTTCCCCCCTCGGAGTGCCCCAGCATTTT	CASSSPLGVPQHF
TRBV9	-	-	TRBJ2-3	TGTGCCAGCAGCGTAGTAAGCGAGACAGATACGCAGTATTTT	CASSVVSETDTQYF
TRBV7-6	-	TRBD1	TRBJ2-2	TGTGCCAGCAGCTTAGACCTGGGACAGACGAACACCGGGGAGCTGTTTTTT	CASSLDLGQTNTGELFF
TRBV5-6	-	TRBD1	TRBJ2-7	TGTGCCAGCAGCTATGGGACAGGGGGAAACGAGCAGTACTTC	CASSYGTGGNEQYF
TRBV3-1/TRBV3-2	-	-	TRBJ2-7	TGTGCCAGCAGCCCGTTGTCCGGGACAAACGACGAGCAGTACTTC	CASSPLSGTNDEQYF
TRBV7-9	once	-	TRBJ2-1	TGTGCCAGCAGCTCCCGTGGGACTTCCCACAATGAGCAGTTCTTC	CASSSRGTSHNEQFF
TRBV5-1	-	TRBD1	TRBJ1-2	TGCGCCAGCAGAAGGACAGGGGGGGACTATGGCTACACCTTC	CASRRTGGDYGYTF
TRBV29-1	-	-	TRBJ2-2	TGCAGCGTTCTCCGGGAGCGGCACACCGGGGAGCTGTTTTTT	CSVLRERHTGELFF
TRBV9	-	TRBD2	TRBJ2-7	TGTGCCAGCAGCCCTAAAGCGGGAGGGCCATCCGAGCAGTACTTC	CASSPKAGGPSEQYF
TRBV7-2	-	TRBD1	TRBJ2-1	TGTGCCAGCAGGAAATCCGGGACAGATTTCTACAATGAGCAGTTCTTC	CASRKSGTDFYNEQFF
TRBV5-1	-	TRBD2	TRBJ2-7	TGCGCCAGCAGCTTAACCGGACTAGCGGGAGATTGGGGCGAGCAGTACTTC	CASSLTGLAGDWGEQYF
TRBV5-6	-	-	TRBJ2-3	TGTGCCAGCAGCAGGCGACTGGACAGCAACACAGATACGCAGTATTTT	CASSRRLDSNTDTQYF
TRBV28	-	TRBD2	TRBJ2-3	TGTGCCAGCAGCGCGCTAGCGGGAGAGGGCCCTTCTCATACGCAGTATTTT	CASSALAGEGPSHTQYF
TRBV27	many	TRBD2	TRBJ2-7	TGTGCCAGCGGCGGAGGAGCGGGAGGTTTCGAGCAGTACTTC	CASGGGAGGFEQYF
TRBV4-3	few	TRBD2	TRBJ2-5	TGCGCCAGCAGCCAAGATGGGCTCCCGGGGGGGACCCAGTACTTC	CASSQDGLPGGTQYF
TRBV7-3	-	-	TRBJ2-1	TGTGCCAGCAGCTCGTTCTCCTATAACAGGGTTCTCTACAATGAGCAGTTCTTC	CASSSFSYNRVLYNEQFF
TRBV27	-	-	TRBJ1-2	TGTGCCAGCAGTTTCCGGCAGGGAGGAGGCTACACCTTC	CASSFRQGGGYTF
TRBV11-1	few	-	TRBJ2-1	TGTGCCAGCAGCCCCCGACAGACCTTATACAATGAGCAGTTCTTC	CASSPRQTLYNEQFF
TRBV6-5	-	TRBD2	TRBJ2-3	TGTGCCAGCAGTTACTGGCTAGCGGGCACAGATACGCAGTATTTT	CASSYWLAGTDTQYF
TRBV6-5	-	-	TRBJ1-6	TGTGCCAGCAGGAGGCAGGGATATTCACCCCTCCACTTT	CASRRQGYSPLHF
TRBV21-1	-	-	TRBJ1-5	TGTGCCAGCAGCATGAAAAGTTATACTCGGGACAGGGGAAGCCAGCCCCAGCATTTT	CASSMKSYTRDRGSQPQHF
TRBV29-1	few	TRBD2	TRBJ2-1	TGCAGCGTCGCTAGCGGTACCTACAATGAGCAGTTCTTC	CSVASGTYNEQFF
TRBV28	-	-	TRBJ2-7	TGTGCCAGCAGTGGGACAAAGAACTACGAGCAGTACTTC	CASSGTKNYEQYF
TRBV2	-	TRBD1	TRBJ1-1	TGTGCCAGCAGTGGGGACAGGGGGCCTGAAGCTTTCTTT	CASSGDRGPEAFF
TRBV11-3	-	TRBD2	TRBJ2-5	TGTGCCAGCAGCCGGGCGGGAGGCAAAGAGACCCAGTACTTC	CASSRAGGKETQYF
TRBV13	-	-	TRBJ2-3	TGTGCCAGCAGCCTCGGACAGACTAGCACAGATACGCAGTATTTT	CASSLGQTSTDTQYF
TRBV28	-	-	TRBJ2-3	TGTGCCAGCAGAGACCGTTCCGACTCTACGCAGTATTTT	CASRDRSDSTQYF
TRBV28	once	TRBD1	TRBJ1-4	TGTGCCAGCCGACAGGGCAGGAATGAAAAACTGTTTTTT	CASRQGRNEKLFF
TRBV12-2	-	-	TRBJ2-4	TGTGCAAGTCGCCGAGGTGCCCACAAAATATCCCAGTACTTC	CASRRGAHKISQYF
TRBV4-2	-	TRBD2	TRBJ2-7	TGTGCCAGCAGCCCGGGCCGGGGGGGCGAGCAGTACTTC	CASSPGRGGEQYF
TRBV7-9	-	TRBD2	TRBJ2-7	TGTGCCAGCAGCTTAATGGCTAGCGGGAGGAACGAGCAGTACTTC	CASSLMASGRNEQYF
TRBV6-4	once	TRBD2	TRBJ2-5	TGTGCCAGCAGTGACCCTAGCGGGAGGGGAGAGACCCAGTACTTC	CASSDPSGRGETQYF
TRBV28	-	-	TRBJ1-2	TGTGCCAGCACACGCCCGGGAGGAGATGGCTACACCTTC	CASTRPGGDGYTF
TRBV27	-	TRBD2	TRBJ2-1	TGTGCCAGCAGTTCTCGACTAGCGGGAGTGTCGTCCTACAATGAGCAGTTCTTC	CASSSRLAGVSSYNEQFF
TRBV12-5	-	-	TRBJ2-5	TGTGCTAGTGCCGCTAGCCGGGAGACCCAGTACTTC	CASAASRETQYF
TRBV28	few	-	TRBJ2-3	TGTGCCAGCAGTCCGGCAACAGGCTTCACAGATACGCAGTATTTT	CASSPATGFTDTQYF
TRBV5-1	-	TRBD1	TRBJ2-5	TGCGCCAGCAGCTCGCCCAGGGGGCGGGAGACCCAGTACTTC	CASSSPRGRETQYF
TRBV5-6	-	-	TRBJ2-2	TGTGCCAGCAGTCTTAGGGAGAGGGCCGGGGAGCTGTTTTTT	CASSLRERAGELFF
TRBV4-1	-	TRBD2	TRBJ2-1	TGCGCCAGCAGCCAACTAGCGGGAGCTCACAATGAGCAGTTCTTC	CASSQLAGAHNEQFF
TRBV19	-	-	TRBJ2-6	TGTGCCAGTAGTATAGGACTCTCTGGGGCCAACGTCCTGACTTTC	CASSIGLSGANVLTF
TRBV7-2	-	-	TRBJ2-5	TGTGCCAGCAGCTTACGGCGAGGCCAAGAGACCCAGTACTTC	CASSLRRGQETQYF